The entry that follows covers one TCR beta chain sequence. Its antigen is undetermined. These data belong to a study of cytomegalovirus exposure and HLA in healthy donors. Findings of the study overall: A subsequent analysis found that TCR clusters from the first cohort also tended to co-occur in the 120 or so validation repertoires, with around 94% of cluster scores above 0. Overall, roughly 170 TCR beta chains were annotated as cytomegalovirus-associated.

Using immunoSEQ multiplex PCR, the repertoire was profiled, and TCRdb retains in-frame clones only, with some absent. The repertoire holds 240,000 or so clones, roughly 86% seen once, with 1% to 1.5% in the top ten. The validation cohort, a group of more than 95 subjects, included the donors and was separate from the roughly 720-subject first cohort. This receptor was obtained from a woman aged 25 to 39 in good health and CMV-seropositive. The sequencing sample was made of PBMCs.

CDR3 DNA sequence: TGTGCCATTAATCTTTTGGGGGGGGCGGCCTACAATGAGCAGTTCTTC. This codes for CAINLLGGAAYNEQFF. The chain links TRBV6-6 to TRBJ2-1; D possibly corresponds to TRBD2 (7 bases). The CDR3 covers 16 residues. Trimming removed 10 bases from V and 2 bases from J, with 21 bases in between. Germline V gives CDR1 MNHNY, CDR2 SVGAGI (reference sequence).